This TCR beta chain stems from a study of blood T cell repertoires in COVID-19. Study-level background: T cells, B-cell-depleted T cells, or PBMCs supplied cDNA or gDNA.

The CDR3 is made up of 13 amino acids. Trimming cost V 6 bases and J 8 bases; bases outside gene matches: 7. Method: immunoSEQ multiplex PCR; TCRdb's copy keeps in-frame clones and lacks some. The sample lists some 260,000 clones; roughly 90% were seen once. Input material: peripheral blood. The clonotype was recovered from a human donor in a cohort sampled during active COVID-19. The chain has TRBV12-3 or TRBV12-4 and TRBJ1-2; TRBD1 agrees at 9 bases. CDR3 loop: CASSRDRVGGYTF. In DNA form, the CDR3 reads TGTGCCAGCAGCCGGGACAGGGTCGGCGGCTACACCTTC.